These T cell receptor beta chains were read from a single sample in a study of cytomegalovirus exposure and HLA in healthy donors. Only in-frame clones appear in the TCRdb table, and some are missing; sequencing was by immunoSEQ multiplex PCR. The sample holds 270,000 or so clones, roughly 91% seen once. What was sequenced was PBMCs. The source of these receptors is a girl aged 2-15 years in good health and CMV-seronegative. Each CDR3 is given with its conserved first and last residue. Fields, in order: J gene, V gene, D gene, clone size, CDR3 DNA, CDR3 protein. D genes are given only for firm matches. Size tells how often a clone was seen (once, few, many) or the class of an expanded clone, and some rows leave it out.

>TRBJ2-5|TRBV5-6|TRBD2|NA
TGTGCCAGCAGCGACACCGGGGGGGGGTACCAAGAGACCCAGTACTTC
CASSDTGGGYQETQYF
>TRBJ1-4|TRBV9|NA|NA
TGTGCCAGCAGCGTAGCCGGGCAGGAGGGCGAAAAACTGTTTTTT
CASSVAGQEGEKLFF
>TRBJ1-3|TRBV6-4|NA|NA
TGTGCCAGGGACAGCTCTGGAAACACCATATATTTT
CARDSSGNTIYF
>TRBJ2-1|TRBV19|NA|NA
TGTGCCAGTAAGAGTCAAATCGGGGTTGAGCAGTTCTTC
CASKSQIGVEQFF
>TRBJ1-5|TRBV28|NA|NA
TGTGCCAGCGAGGTGGAGGTCAATCAGCCCCAGCATTTT
CASEVEVNQPQHF
>TRBJ2-1|TRBV15|NA|NA
TGTGCCACCAGCAGAGATGTAGGGGTGGGGAATGAGCAGTTCTTC
CATSRDVGVGNEQFF
>TRBJ2-7|TRBV7-9|NA|NA
TGTGCCAGCAGCTTAGGTACCTATGGCTACGAGCAGTACTTC
CASSLGTYGYEQYF
>TRBJ1-1|TRBV6-4|NA|NA
TGTGCCAGCAGCCCCAAACAGGGTGGAACTGAAGCTTTCTTT
CASSPKQGGTEAFF
>TRBJ1-3|TRBV19|NA|NA
TGTGCCAGTAGTATCTTGAGAGGGCCTGGAAACACCATATATTTT
CASSILRGPGNTIYF
>TRBJ2-1|TRBV10-3|TRBD2|NA
TGTGCCATCAGTGGTTCTAGCGGGAGGGCCAACTACAATGAGCAGTTCTTC
CAISGSSGRANYNEQFF
>TRBJ1-1|TRBV11-1|NA|once
TGTGCCAGCAGCTTAGGGGCCGCGAACACTGAAGCTTTCTTT
CASSLGAANTEAFF
>TRBJ1-1|TRBV11-2|TRBD1|NA
TGTGCCAGCAGCTCCGGGACAGGGCTCGAAGTGGCTTTCTTT
CASSSGTGLEVAFF
>TRBJ2-1|TRBV28|TRBD2|NA
TGTGCCAGCATTCAGGGAACTAGCGGGGGGGCACGGCAGTTCTTC
CASIQGTSGGARQFF